This TCR beta chain originates from a study of human T cells and chemical hapten exposure (dated by TCRdb to the early 2020s). About the full investigation: For sensitization, 2% DPC in acetone was applied to a roughly 2 cm by roughly 2 cm area of upper inner arm skin. Weekly therapeutic DPC doses were additionally applied to the scalp of patients throughout the approximately 24-week study period. Patch testing on the upper back used Finn chambers containing 0.01% DPC, with scoring done after 6 days according to International Contact Dermatitis Research Group standards. The patient cohort, mostly female, included alopecia areata with under or over 50% scalp involvement, alopecia totalis and alopecia universalis. Libraries were pooled for sequencing, and per-sample TCR yields varied mainly because of small differences in library volumes within the pool. Peripheral blood TCR repertoire changes were tracked in vivo in alopecia patients during primary and secondary sensitization to the hapten diphenylcyclopropenone (DPC). Blood was sampled from patients pre-sensitization (week 0) and at 2, 6 and about 24 weeks after DPC sensitization. About 28 alopecia patients gave blood for TCR sequencing at one to four time points (pre-sensitization, 2, 6 and 24 weeks). What the research found in general, with its limitations: Alopecia, a presumed autoimmune disease, was present in all patients, so the immune response of the patients might differ from that of healthy individuals. Expanded TCRs formed significantly more large CDR3 similarity clusters than pre-sensitization or healthy control sets, consistent with antigen-driven responses. DPC sensitization did not change how many TCRs were above 1 in 1000 frequency, and no evidence was found of alterations in global repertoire structure. Repeated subsampling changed both the strength of the expansion versus patch-test correlation and the threshold at which the correlation became significant. The number of PT1 expanded TCRs positively correlated with patch test score, significant at thresholds 8, 16 and 32 but not 4.

The CDR3 holds 15 amino acids from the cysteine to the phenylalanine. Of the read, only the CDR3 DNA is kept; its 45 bases are in frame from base 1. V is reduced by 1 base and J by 8 bases, leaving a spacing of 18 bases between them. The germline V gene provides CDR1 SQVTM and CDR2 ANQGSEA. The sample holds many counts of this clonotype. The antigen this receptor binds is unknown. Nothing much larger sits one base from this clone, and base qualities are not available. Library method: RACE. These reads were obtained on a NextSeq 500. Library preparation attached unique molecular identifiers to individual cDNA molecules for quantitative, reproducible TCR counting. Each blood RNA sample was used to sequence both TCR alpha and TCR beta chains. As for the original processing: The median number of TCRs per sample was over 85,000, ranging from about 20,000 to 750,000. V, J and CDR3 annotation of the TCR reads was performed with the Decombinator software suite. For the PS versus PT1 abundance plots, all samples were subsampled to the same number of TCRs (28,000). TCRs were defined as expanded if absent before sensitization and observed at least eight times at the 2-week time point. Through fastp at Q25 and MiXCR, TCRdb rebuilt clones from the public reads, retaining in-frame beta chains. Merged by CDR3 protein, the rows form single entries marked with the most common genes and DNA. The V and J calls, along with clone size, are taken from TCRdb and not from the paper's own processing. The table for this sample lists about 360,000 distinct CDR3 sequences; 5.5% to 8% of them were counted only once. 7.5% to 8.5% of the sample is in the top ten clones.

The time point label here, explained by the study, means: patch test 1, 2 weeks after DPC sensitization. What the treatment or condition label conveys for this sample: therapeutic diphenylcyclopropenone sensitization with weekly scalp DPC. Blood at each patch-test visit was drawn before the patch test was applied. Patients were eligible if aged 18 to 70, diagnosed with alopecia and judged suitable for DPC therapy, and pregnant patients were excluded. Unfractionated whole blood was collected in Tempus Blood RNA tubes, and total RNA was extracted from that blood. The sequencing here drew on whole blood, taken in connection with sensitization to the hapten diphenylcyclopropenone (DPC). This TCR was sampled from a woman in her late teens or twenties with alopecia areata. Some clones in this sample may be carry-over from other donors' samples. The V and J segments used are TRBV29-1 and TRBJ2-1; there is no confident call for the D gene. The sequenced DNA: TGCAGCGTTGAAGTGGTGGTAACAGCGACCCATGAGCAGTTCTTC. Translated, it gives CSVEVVVTATHEQFF.